This entry lists 30 T cell receptor beta chains sequenced from one sample in a study of OX40 agonist ivuxolimab in advanced cancers. The data were produced by immunoSEQ multiplex PCR, yet TCRdb's version contains in-frame clones alone and is incomplete. This table holds about 90,000 clones, roughly 85% found once. The sequences come from CD4+ or CD8+ T cells sorted from blood, collected in a trial of the OX40 agonist ivuxolimab. The receptors derive from an adult with an advanced solid tumor such as melanoma, head and neck, liver or kidney cancer.

The V call is TRBV7-2, the J call TRBJ2-3; 9 nucleotides align to TRBD2. V was clipped by 3 bases and J by 3 bases; unmatched bases: 10. The CDR3 totals 17 residues. The germline V gene encodes CDR1 SGHTA and CDR2 FQGNSA. CDR3 region: CASSLRGAGGGTDTQYF. As DNA, the CDR3 is TGTGCCAGCAGCTTGAGGGGAGCGGGGGGAGGAACAGATACGCAGTATTTT.

This chain connects TRBV11-2 to TRBJ2-1, with D uncertain. V lost 6 bases to trimming and J lost 4 bases, with 10 bases between them. CDR1 is SGHAT and CDR2 is FQNNGV in the germline V gene. The CDR3 contains 13 residues. Here the CDR3 DNA reads TGTGCCAGCAGTTCCGGGCCATACAATGAGCAGTTCTTC. This codes for CASSSGPYNEQFF.

V gene TRBV11-2 combines with J gene TRBJ1-3; tentatively, D is TRBD1 (5 bases). Between the trimmed V and J ends, which lost 1 base and 4 bases, there was a span of 11 bases. The germline gives CDR1 SGHAT, CDR2 FQNNGV. The CDR3 loop spans 15 amino acids. CDR3 coding DNA: TGTGCCAGCAGCTTAGGGGGCCAACGGGGAAACACCATATATTTT. Residues: CASSLGGQRGNTIYF.

This chain joins TRBV9 and TRBJ2-1; D remains unclear. Germline CDR1 SGDLS, CDR2 YYNGEE. V dropped 0 bases and J dropped 8 bases, with 12 bases sitting between them. CDR3 size: 14 residues. The CDR3 spells CASSVVDASDEQFF. CDR3 bases: TGTGCCAGCAGCGTAGTGGATGCGTCAGATGAGCAGTTCTTC.

The chain carries TRBV28 and TRBJ1-5, with a weak D call TRBD1 (6 bases). Trimming left V 3 bases short and J 2 bases short, with 17 bases between. Germline V lookup: CDR1 MDHEN, CDR2 SYDVKM. CDR3 length equals 17 residues. The CDR3: CASSLFPRGRGNQPQHF. Written as DNA, the CDR3 is TGTGCCAGCAGTTTGTTCCCCCGGGGGCGGGGCAATCAGCCCCAGCATTTT.

This clone showed up just a few times. The V gene is TRBV5-1, the J gene TRBJ2-1; D is possibly TRBD2 (5 bases). CDR1 SGHRS and CDR2 YFSETQ come from the germline V gene. CDR3 length: 14 amino acids. V gave up 5 bases and J gave up 8 bases, with 17 bases separating them. This chain's CDR3 is CASSTGSFPHEQFF. In DNA, the CDR3 is TGCGCCAGCAGTACGGGATCCTTCCCCCATGAGCAGTTCTTC.

CDR3 sequence reads: CASSIGAGRSYEQYF. The CDR3 DNA is TGTGCCAGTAGTATAGGTGCAGGGAGGTCCTACGAGCAGTACTTC. The chain carries TRBV19 and TRBJ2-7, with a weak D call TRBD2 (6 bases). Germline assignment: CDR1 LNHDA and CDR2 SQIVND (reference sequence). The V gene lost 1 base and the J gene lost 1 base, with 11 bases spanning the gap. The CDR3 runs to 15 residues.

V is TRBV7-9 and J is TRBJ2-7; D uncertain. Looked up from germline, CDR1 is SEHNR and CDR2 is FQNEAQ (reference sequence). Trimming cost V 5 bases and J 3 bases, with 8 bases left between them. The CDR3 is made up of 12 amino acids. CDR3 region: CASSPGRYEQYF. The CDR3 DNA follows: TGTGCCAGCAGCCCCGGGCGCTACGAGCAGTACTTC.

The chain carries TRBV29-1 and TRBJ1-1; D remains ambiguous. CDR3 length: 13 amino acids. Germline CDR1 SQVTM, CDR2 ANQGSEA. The V end lost 1 base, the J end lost 6 bases, and 12 bases lay between the germline ends. The CDR3, as DNA: TGCAGCGTTGAAGTTCGGGCGTCGGCTGAAGCTTTCTTT. Protein product: CSVEVRASAEAFF.

This clone was counted once. The genes are TRBV5-1 and TRBJ2-1; TRBD2 aligns across 10 bases. The CDR3 runs 14 residues. Germline-derived CDR1 and CDR2 are SGHRS and YFSETQ. V shed 5 bases and J 7 bases; nucleotides not matched to a gene: 6. The CDR3, as DNA: TGCGCCAGCAGAACCGGGACTAGCGAAAATGAGCAGTTCTTC. It specifies CASRTGTSENEQFF.

With regard to this clone: In the same sample, other DNA sequences code for this CDR3. The chain couples TRBV7-9 to TRBJ2-2, with no clear D. This CDR3 is built from 13 residues. Trimming shortened V by 5 bases and J by 4 bases, and 8 bases separated the two germline ends. Germline loops: CDR1 SEHNR, CDR2 FQNEAQ (reference sequence). CDR3 amino acids: CASSLGSTGELFF. Here the CDR3 DNA reads TGTGCCAGCAGCCTTGGAAGCACCGGGGAGCTGTTTTTT. Full variable domain (remainder filled in from reference TRBV7-9 and TRBJ2-2): DTGVSQNPRHKITKRGQNVTFRCDPISEHNRLYWYRQTLGQGPEFLTYFQNEAQLEKSRLLSDRFSAERPKGSFSTLEIQRTEQGDSAMYLCASSLGSTGELFFGEGSRLTVL.

DNA for the CDR3: TGTGCCAGCAGCTTAGACGAACAACCAGCTTTCTTT. It yields the protein CASSLDEQPAFF. The rearrangement uses TRBV7-9 and TRBJ1-1; no clear D gene. Germline V gives CDR1 SEHNR, CDR2 FQNEAQ (reference sequence). This CDR3 contains 12 residues. The V end lost 1 base, the J end lost 10 bases, and 10 bases lay between the germline ends.

The CDR3 loop reads CASSPNYNEQFF. In DNA, the CDR3 is TGTGCCAGCAGCCCGAATTACAATGAGCAGTTCTTC. The chain employs TRBV7-9 and TRBJ2-1; no firm D call. Between the trimmed V and J ends, which lost 5 bases and 4 bases, there was a span of 6 bases. CDR1 and CDR2 (germline): SEHNR, FQNEAQ (reference sequence). The CDR3 spans 12 residues. The entire variable domain, with the rest obtained from reference TRBV7-9 and TRBJ2-1, is as follows: DTGVSQNPRHKITKRGQNVTFRCDPISEHNRLYWYRQTLGQGPEFLTYFQNEAQLEKSRLLSDRFSAERPKGSFSTLEIQRTEQGDSAMYLCASSPNYNEQFFGPGTRLTVL.

The chain links TRBV18 to TRBJ1-2; no clear D. The germline CDR1 and CDR2 sequences are KGHSH and LQKENI. The V and J ends lost 3 bases and 8 bases respectively, with 19 bases between them. This CDR3 is 15 amino acids long. For the CDR3, the DNA is TGTGCCAGCTCACCTAGCAGTTCCGAAAGGAAGGGCTACACCTTC. Translating it yields CASSPSSSERKGYTF.

The V and J genes are TRBV5-6 and TRBJ2-7; 11 positions match TRBD1. Trimming took 5 bases from V and 4 from J; bases not matched to a gene: 11. Germline CDR1 and CDR2: SGHDT and YYEEEE. The CDR3 consists of 16 residues. CDR3 residues: CASSKRTGGMGYEQYF. The CDR3 region has the DNA TGTGCCAGCAGTAAGAGGACAGGGGGCATGGGGTACGAGCAGTACTTC.

J is TRBJ2-5 and V is TRBV13; D may be TRBD2 (6 bases). V was shortened by 5 bases and J by 2 bases, with 12 bases between the two germline ends. The CDR3 sequence is 14 residues long. Germline CDR1 and CDR2: PRHDT and FYEKMQ (reference sequence). The CDR3 DNA follows: TGTGCCAGCAGCCTCGGGACTCCTCAAGAGACCCAGTACTTC. Translating gives CASSLGTPQETQYF.

The CDR3 DNA follows: TGTGCCAGTAGCCCAGACAGGGGGGAATCACCCCTCCACTTT. This codes for CASSPDRGESPLHF. This sequence joins TRBV19 and TRBJ1-6; TRBD1 matches 9 bases. The CDR3 loop spans 14 amino acids. The V segment lost 6 bases and the J segment 10 bases; nucleotides outside the gene matches: 7. In germline, CDR1 is LNHDA, CDR2 SQIVND (reference sequence).

The chain is built from TRBV11-3 and TRBJ2-2, with TRBD1 matching 7 bases. The V and J ends lost 5 bases and 4 bases, in that order; junction bases with no gene match: 10. Germline lookup yields CDR1 SGHNT and CDR2 YENEEA. The CDR3 is 16 residues long. CDR3 nucleotide sequence: TGTGCCAGCAGCGCCCGCCGGACAGGAGCCACCGGGGAGCTGTTTTTT. Protein sequence: CASSARRTGATGELFF.

The genes are TRBV4-1 and TRBJ2-1, with D unresolved. The V end was cut by 3 bases, the J end by 3 bases, with 15 bases between. The CDR3 runs 16 residues. Per the germline V gene, CDR1 is MGHRA and CDR2 is YSYEKL. The CDR3 nucleotides read TGCGCCAGCAGCCAGTCCCCAGTGAGGAACTACAATGAGCAGTTCTTC. It specifies CASSQSPVRNYNEQFF.

The chain couples TRBV4-3 to TRBJ1-2; D is uncertain. CDR3 length: 15 amino acids. Between the trimmed V and J ends, which lost 0 bases and 4 bases, there was a span of 12 bases. Looked up from germline, CDR1 is LGHNA and CDR2 is YSLEER. CDR3 region: CASSQDLDRTYGYTF. The CDR3 nucleotides are TGCGCCAGCAGCCAAGATTTGGACCGCACCTATGGCTACACCTTC.

The chain employs TRBV2 and TRBJ2-7; 11 nucleotides agree with TRBD1. CDR1 is SNHLY and CDR2 is FYNNEI in the germline V gene. The CDR3 length is 15 residues. V lost 6 bases, J lost 3 bases, and 7 bases stayed unmatched. The CDR3: CASSEGQGVNYEQYF. The CDR3 DNA reads TGTGCCAGCAGCGAGGGACAGGGGGTAAACTACGAGCAGTACTTC.

This clone occurred once. The chain employs TRBV6-6 and TRBJ1-2; possibly TRBD1 for D (6 bases). The length of the CDR3 is 12 residues. Germline lookup yields CDR1 MNHNY and CDR2 SVGAGI (reference sequence). V lost 11 bases to trimming and J lost 7 bases, with 17 bases between them. CDR3 protein: CAVHEQGFGYTF. CDR3 sequence (DNA): TGTGCCGTCCATGAACAGGGATTTGGCTACACCTTC.

The chain uses TRBV6-5 and TRBJ2-2; 8 bases align to TRBD2. The CDR3 has 16 amino acids. Trimming removed 0 bases from V and 4 bases from J; junction bases left unmatched: 4. The V gene's germline CDR1 is MNHEY and CDR2 SVGAGI. The DNA of the CDR3 is TGTGCCAGCAGTTACTCGAGCGGGGGCTTCACCGGGGAGCTGTTTTTT. Translated: CASSYSSGGFTGELFF.

The rearrangement uses TRBV11-2 and TRBJ2-5, with a weak D call TRBD1 (5 bases). Deletions cut 5 bases from V and 5 bases from J, with 15 bases between. Germline loops: CDR1 SGHAT, CDR2 FQNNGV. CDR3 length: 14 amino acids. CDR3 sequence (DNA): TGTGCCAGCAGCACGTCACACAGGCGGGAGACCCAGTACTTC. Amino acids: CASSTSHRRETQYF.

In this sample, this clone turned up once. The V gene is TRBV2, the J gene TRBJ2-1; 12 bases match TRBD2. The CDR3 has 16 amino acids. CDR1 is SNHLY and CDR2 is FYNNEI in the germline V gene. The V and J ends lost 6 bases and 0 bases, in that order; junction bases with no gene match: 3. CDR3 loop: CASRPGLAGSYNEQFF. Here the CDR3 DNA reads TGTGCCAGCAGACCGGGACTAGCGGGCTCCTACAATGAGCAGTTCTTC.

The chain carries TRBV28 and TRBJ1-2; D ambiguous. The CDR3 is made up of 12 amino acids. V was trimmed by 2 bases and J by 6 bases, leaving 7 bases between them. Per germline, CDR1 MDHEN and CDR2 SYDVKM. The CDR3 DNA sequence: TGTGCCAGCAGTTTAGAAAGGCATGGCTACACCTTC. It yields the protein CASSLERHGYTF.

The rearrangement uses TRBV4-1 and TRBJ1-4; a possible D gene is TRBD1 (6 bases). Trimming pared 4 bases from V and 6 bases from J, leaving 12 bases between. The CDR3 has 14 residues. CDR1 is MGHRA and CDR2 is YSYEKL in the germline V gene. Here the CDR3 DNA reads TGCGCCAGCAGCCCGGGACACCGAGATGAAAAACTGTTTTTT. This sequence encodes CASSPGHRDEKLFF.

The rearrangement joins TRBV28 to TRBJ2-1; 11 bases are a match to TRBD2. The V segment lost 5 bases and the J segment 2 bases; nucleotides outside the gene matches: 5. This CDR3 region has 16 residues. Germline CDR1 MDHEN, CDR2 SYDVKM. CDR3 loop: CASSPLAGGAYNEQFF. Written as DNA, the CDR3 is TGTGCCAGCAGTCCCCTAGCGGGAGGTGCCTACAATGAGCAGTTCTTC.

The rearrangement links TRBV7-8 to TRBJ1-2; D possibly corresponds to TRBD1 (5 bases). V was clipped by 1 base and J by 6 bases, with 9 bases between them. Germline V gene data show CDR1 as SGHVS and CDR2 as FQNEAQ. The CDR3 has 13 residues. The CDR3 nucleotides are TGTGCCAGCAGCTTAGTACGGGGCAATGGCTACACCTTC. This translates into CASSLVRGNGYTF.

The gene calls are TRBV10-3 and TRBJ2-6; D remains unclear. The CDR3 runs 16 residues. CDR1 is ENHRY and CDR2 is SYGVKD in the germline V gene. V lost 4 bases to trimming and J lost 0 bases, with 10 bases between them. The CDR3 is CAISATQNSGANVLTF. CDR3 bases: TGTGCCATCAGTGCGACCCAGAACTCTGGGGCCAACGTCCTGACTTTC.